Listed here are 16 T cell receptor beta chains from one sample, sequenced in a study of blood T cell repertoires in COVID-19. Only in-frame clones appear in the TCRdb table, and some are missing; sequencing was by immunoSEQ multiplex PCR. The table shows around 300,000 clones, with over 75% occurring only once. The source material was peripheral blood. The receptors come from a man aged 45-60 years with active or convalescent COVID-19.

The V call is TRBV28, the J call TRBJ2-1; TRBD2 agrees at 13 bases. Trimming removed 3 bases from V and 11 bases from J; junction bases left unmatched: 4. The CDR3 covers 14 residues. Per germline, CDR1 MDHEN and CDR2 SYDVKM. Here the CDR3 DNA reads TGTGCCAGCAGTTTGACTAGCGGGGGGTCTAAGCAGTTCTTC. Encoded protein: CASSLTSGGSKQFF.

The gene calls are TRBV24-1 and TRBJ2-2; 10 nucleotides align to TRBD1. CDR3 length: 16 residues. Germline CDR1 KGHDR, CDR2 SFDVKD. V was clipped by 2 bases and J by 3 bases; unmatched bases: 2. The CDR3 is CATSDSGTGDTGELFF. CDR3 nucleotide sequence: TGTGCCACCAGTGATTCCGGGACAGGGGACACCGGGGAGCTGTTTTTT.

This clone was seen once. The V gene is TRBV27, the J gene TRBJ1-2; 7 nucleotides line up with TRBD1. Trimming took 4 bases from V and 6 from J; bases not matched to a gene: 20. The CDR3 runs 18 residues. Per germline, CDR1 MNHEY and CDR2 SMNVEV (reference sequence). In DNA form, the CDR3 reads TGTGCCAGCAGTTCCCGATTCAAGTCTGGCCCAGGGGGAGATGGCTACACCTTC. Protein sequence: CASSSRFKSGPGGDGYTF.

The chain couples TRBV29-1 to TRBJ2-3; 13 bases fit TRBD2. CDR1 and CDR2 (germline): SQVTM, ANQGSEA. After removal of 4 bases from V and 6 bases from J, the junction contained 4 bases not matched to a gene. The CDR3 totals 14 residues. CDR3 bases: TGCAGCGTTGGCGGACTAGCGGGAGTTGATACGCAGTATTTT. Its translation: CSVGGLAGVDTQYF.

A few counts support this clone. This chain links TRBV18 with TRBJ1-1; possibly TRBD1 for D (5 bases). CDR3 length equals 14 residues. The germline V and J ends were trimmed by 3 bases and 7 bases, with 15 bases remaining between them. Germline V gene data show CDR1 as KGHSH and CDR2 as LQKENI. CDR3 nucleotide sequence: TGTGCCAGCTCACCTCCTACAGGACCGTTTGAAGCTTTCTTT. It codes for CASSPPTGPFEAFF.

The chain recombines TRBV29-1 with TRBJ2-3, with D perhaps TRBD2 (6 bases). The V end was cut by 8 bases, the J end by 0 bases, with 12 bases between. Germline V gene lookup returns CDR1 SQVTM and CDR2 ANQGSEA. This CDR3 comprises 13 residues. CDR3 region: CSSSGVSTDTQYF. In DNA form, the CDR3 reads TGCAGCTCGTCGGGGGTTAGCACAGATACGCAGTATTTT.

V usage is TRBV21-1 and J usage is TRBJ2-7; TRBD1, the table's D call, was not compared with the DNA. TRBV21-1 is designated a pseudogene. The CDR3 consists of 23 residues. CDR3 region: CASSSRTGVMLRAASPDSYEQYF. The CDR3 bases are TGTGCCAGCAGCTCAAGGACAGGTGTAATGCTGAGAGCCGCCAGCCCCGACTCCTACGAGCAGTACTTC.

This chain uses TRBV28 with TRBJ1-2; D perhaps matches TRBD1 (6 bases). The CDR3 has 13 amino acids. V was shortened by 5 bases and J by 0 bases, with 7 bases between the two germline ends. Germline V gives CDR1 MDHEN, CDR2 SYDVKM. CDR3 residues: CASSEGANYGYTF. CDR3 coding DNA: TGTGCCAGCAGTGAGGGGGCTAACTATGGCTACACCTTC.

This clone was detected only a few times. The rearrangement uses TRBV6-6 and TRBJ1-6; D possibly corresponds to TRBD1 (5 bases). This CDR3 contains 15 residues. Germline CDR1 MNHNY, CDR2 SVGAGI (reference sequence). Trimming stripped 6 bases from V and 1 base from J, with 10 bases between. The CDR3 sequence: CASSRGGSYNSPLHF. The CDR3 nucleotides read TGTGCCAGCAGCCGGGGGGGGTCCTATAATTCACCCCTCCACTTT.

This clone has a handful of counts. The chain links TRBV6-5 to TRBJ2-1; D is possibly TRBD1 (6 bases). This CDR3 is built from 14 residues. V was shortened by 6 bases and J by 6 bases, with 15 bases between the two germline ends. The germline V gene has CDR1 MNHEY and CDR2 SVGAGI. The CDR3 region is CASRKIKDSNEQFF. The CDR3 DNA reads TGTGCCAGCAGGAAAATCAAGGACAGCAATGAGCAGTTCTTC.

The rearrangement joins TRBV4-3 to TRBJ2-2; possible D gene TRBD1, 6 bases. Trimming left V 7 bases short and J 5 bases short, with 26 bases between. The CDR3 extends over 18 amino acids. Germline values: CDR1 LGHNA, CDR2 YSLEER. CDR3 protein: CASTSAAGAQGRTGELFF. The CDR3 nucleotides read TGCGCCAGCACCTCTGCGGCAGGGGCTCAGGGTAGGACCGGGGAGCTGTTTTTT.

This clone was found a few times. The V gene is TRBV18, the J gene TRBJ1-6; 7 bases line up with TRBD1. Germline values: CDR1 KGHSH, CDR2 LQKENI. This CDR3 region has 14 residues. After removal of 6 bases from V and 10 bases from J, the junction contained 9 bases not matched to a gene. In DNA, the CDR3 is TGTGCCAGCTCGGCAGGGGGACTGGCCTCACCCCTCCACTTT. Amino acids: CASSAGGLASPLHF.

The J gene is TRBJ1-2, the V gene TRBV7-8, with 10 positions matching TRBD1. Germline CDR1 is SGHVS and CDR2 is FQNEAQ. The CDR3 spans 15 residues. V lost 5 bases, J lost 4 bases, and 7 bases stayed unmatched. This CDR3 is CASSLETGGSYGYTF. The CDR3 bases are TGTGCCAGCAGCCTGGAGACAGGGGGCAGCTATGGCTACACCTTC.

The V call is TRBV30, the J call TRBJ2-7, with unresolved D. V was cut by 4 bases and J by 3 bases, with 10 bases left in between. CDR1 GTSNPN and CDR2 SVGIG come from the germline V gene (reference sequence). This CDR3 is built from 12 residues. The CDR3 coding sequence is TGTGCCTGGACCCCACAATTCTACGAGCAGTACTTC. As protein: CAWTPQFYEQYF.

The genes are TRBV28 and TRBJ1-2; possible D gene TRBD1, 6 bases. CDR1 and CDR2 from the germline V gene are MDHEN and SYDVKM. The CDR3 consists of 11 residues. Trimming removed 5 bases at V and 8 bases at J, with 9 bases between. The CDR3 DNA reads TGTGCCAGCAGTGAAACAGGGGGCTACACCTTC. Protein product: CASSETGGYTF.

The chain combines TRBV7-9 with TRBJ2-3; 7 positions match TRBD1. The J segment lost 0 bases and the V segment lost 2 bases, leaving 5 bases of the junction unmatched. The CDR3 runs 16 residues. Germline lookup yields CDR1 SEHNR and CDR2 FQNEAQ (reference sequence). The CDR3 loop reads CASSLTLTGSTDTQYF. CDR3 sequence (DNA): TGTGCCAGCAGCTTAACGCTGACAGGGAGCACAGATACGCAGTATTTT.